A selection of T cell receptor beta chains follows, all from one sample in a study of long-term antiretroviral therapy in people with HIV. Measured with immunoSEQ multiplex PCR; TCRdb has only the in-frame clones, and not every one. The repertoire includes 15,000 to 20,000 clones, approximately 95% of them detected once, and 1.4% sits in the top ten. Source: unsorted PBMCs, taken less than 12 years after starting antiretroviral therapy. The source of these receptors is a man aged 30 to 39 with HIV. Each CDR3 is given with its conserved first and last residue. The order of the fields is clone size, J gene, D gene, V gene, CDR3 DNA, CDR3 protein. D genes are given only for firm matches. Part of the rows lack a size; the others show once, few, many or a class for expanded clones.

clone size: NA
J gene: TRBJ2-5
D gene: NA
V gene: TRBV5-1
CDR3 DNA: TGCGCCAGCAGCTACCGACGGAACCAAGAGACCCAGTACTTC
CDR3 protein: CASSYRRNQETQYF

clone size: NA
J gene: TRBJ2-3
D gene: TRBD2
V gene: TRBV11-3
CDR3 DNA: TGTGCCAGCAGTCCTGGGACTAGCGGGGGGGCCGGGACAGATACGCAGTATTTT
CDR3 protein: CASSPGTSGGAGTDTQYF

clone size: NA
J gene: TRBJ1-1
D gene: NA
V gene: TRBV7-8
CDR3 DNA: TGTGCCAGCAGCTTATCAGGGGCCTCGGTCGCTTTCTTT
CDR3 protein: CASSLSGASVAFF

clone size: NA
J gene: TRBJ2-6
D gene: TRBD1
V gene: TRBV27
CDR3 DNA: TGTGCCAGCAAGCCCGGGACAGGGGTCTCTGGGGCCAACGTCCTGACTTTC
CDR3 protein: CASKPGTGVSGANVLTF

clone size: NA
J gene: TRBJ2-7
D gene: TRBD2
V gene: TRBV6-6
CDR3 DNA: TGTGCCAGCAGTCGGACTAGCGGGTCTCGGGAGCAGTACTTC
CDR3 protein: CASSRTSGSREQYF

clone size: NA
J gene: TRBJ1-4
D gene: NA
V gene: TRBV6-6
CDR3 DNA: TGTGCCACGGGGAGGGGGAGCGGCGAAAAACTGTTTTTT
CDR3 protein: CATGRGSGEKLFF

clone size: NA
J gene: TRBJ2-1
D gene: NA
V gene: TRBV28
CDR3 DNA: TGTGCCAGCAGTCCCCTAGTGGGGGGGCAAAGACAGTTCTTC
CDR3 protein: CASSPLVGGQRQFF

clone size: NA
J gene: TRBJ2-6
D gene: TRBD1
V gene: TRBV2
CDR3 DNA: TGTGCCAGCAGTGAAGCGCTCGGACAGGGAGTCTTTGGGGCCAACGTCCTGACTTTC
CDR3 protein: CASSEALGQGVFGANVLTF

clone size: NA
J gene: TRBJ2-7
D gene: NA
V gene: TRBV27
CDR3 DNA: TGTGCCAGCAGTTATCCGGGTTACGAGCAGTACTTC
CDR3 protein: CASSYPGYEQYF

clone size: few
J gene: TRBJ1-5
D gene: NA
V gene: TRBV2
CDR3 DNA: TGTGCCAGCACTTCTTACGGGGGGCAGCCCCAGCATTTT
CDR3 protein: CASTSYGGQPQHF

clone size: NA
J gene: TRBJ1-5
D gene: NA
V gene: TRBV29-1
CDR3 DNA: TGCAGCGCTGGGGGCTCTAATCAGCCCCAGCATTTT
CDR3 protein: CSAGGSNQPQHF

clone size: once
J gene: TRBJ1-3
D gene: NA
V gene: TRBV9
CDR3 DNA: TGTGCCAGCAGCCCCCAGTCTGGGGTCCACACCATATATTTT
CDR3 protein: CASSPQSGVHTIYF

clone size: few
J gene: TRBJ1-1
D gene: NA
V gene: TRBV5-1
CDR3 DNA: TGCGCCAGCAGCGGATCGACAGAGAACACTGAAGCTTTCTTT
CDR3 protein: CASSGSTENTEAFF

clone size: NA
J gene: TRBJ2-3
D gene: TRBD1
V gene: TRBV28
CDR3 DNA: TGTGCCAGCAGTTCCCTTCGACAGGGATTCACAGATACGCAGTATTTT
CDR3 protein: CASSSLRQGFTDTQYF

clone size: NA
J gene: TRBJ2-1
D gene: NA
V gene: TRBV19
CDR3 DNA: TGTGCCAGCAAGCAAGGGAGCTCCTACAATGAGCAGTTCTTC
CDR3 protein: CASKQGSSYNEQFF

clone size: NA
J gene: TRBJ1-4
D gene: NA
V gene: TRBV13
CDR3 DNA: TGTGCCAGCAGCTTGAGAGCGGTTAATGAGGAAAAACTGTTTTTT
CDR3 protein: CASSLRAVNEEKLFF

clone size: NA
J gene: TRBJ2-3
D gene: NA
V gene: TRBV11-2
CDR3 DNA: TGTGCCAGCAGCCCCGCTAGGACGCGCACAGATACGCAGTATTTT
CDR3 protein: CASSPARTRTDTQYF

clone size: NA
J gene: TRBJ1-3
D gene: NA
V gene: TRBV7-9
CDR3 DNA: TGTGCCAGCAGCTTCTCCCCTAATGGGGACACCATATATTTT
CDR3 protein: CASSFSPNGDTIYF

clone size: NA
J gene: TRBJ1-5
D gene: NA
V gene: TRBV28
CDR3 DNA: TGTGCCAGCAGTTGGGGAGACAATCAGCCCCAGCATTTT
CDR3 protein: CASSWGDNQPQHF